These T cell receptor beta chains were read from a single sample in a study of T-cell reconstitution after alpha-beta-depleted transplantation in children. TCRdb passed the PCR reads through MiXCR, listing each CDR3 protein once. Of about 980,000 distinct CDR3 sequences in the sample, about 29% were seen once. Sequenced here: PBMCs, mostly from graft donor cells, sampled 360 days after TCRalphabeta/CD19-depleted stem cell transplant. All receptors derive from a boy in the first two years of life who had a stem cell transplant for SCID, so the T cells may come from the graft donor. Both conserved end residues are part of each CDR3. The D gene is left open where the match is weak. Clone sizes are given selectively: once, few, many, or a class where the clone is expanded.

cdr3_length	v_call	j_call	d_call	clone_size	cdr3_nt	cdr3_aa
17	TRBV29-1	TRBJ1-2	-	-	TGCAGCGTCCCTTCAAGGCTCCGGGACACCCCGCAACTGGTCTACACCTTC	CSVPSRLRDTPQLVYTF
16	TRBV20-1	TRBJ2-3	-	-	TGCAGTGCTAGACCCCCGACTGATCCCTGGGGAGATACGCAGTATTTT	CSARPPTDPWGDTQYF
16	TRBV11-2	TRBJ2-2	-	-	TGTGCCAGCAGCCTTAACAGGATAGGTAACACCGGGGAGCTGTTTTTT	CASSLNRIGNTGELFF
15	TRBV12-3/TRBV12-4	TRBJ1-1	-	-	TGTGCCAGCGGAGGAAAGGGGGTAGGGAACACTGAAGCTTTCTTT	CASGGKGVGNTEAFF
17	TRBV6-5	TRBJ1-3	-	-	TGTGCCAGCAGTTACTTGACCGACCCCTTTAGGGGAAACACCATATATTTT	CASSYLTDPFRGNTIYF
14	TRBV20-1	TRBJ2-1	-	few	TGCAGTGCCAGAGGGGGGCCGGTCTACAATGAGCAGTTCTTC	CSARGGPVYNEQFF
13	TRBV3-1	TRBJ2-7	-	-	TGTGCCAGCAGCCAACGAGGCCCCTACGAGCAGTACTTC	CASSQRGPYEQYF
14	TRBV6-1	TRBJ1-2	-	-	TGTGCCAGCAGCGACTATCGGATGGCCTATGGCTACACCTTC	CASSDYRMAYGYTF
16	TRBV4-1	TRBJ2-7	-	-	TGCGCCAGCAGCCAAGACCGGGCCAAGGGGACCTACGAGCAGTACTTC	CASSQDRAKGTYEQYF
15	TRBV20-1	TRBJ2-2	-	-	TGCAGTGCTAGAGCCTTCCTTCAGCCCTCCGGGGAGCTGTTTTTT	CSARAFLQPSGELFF
15	TRBV4-2	TRBJ2-7	-	few	TGTGCCAGCAGCCAAGATTGGCAGGGGACCTACGAGCAGTACTTC	CASSQDWQGTYEQYF
17	TRBV20-1	TRBJ2-5	TRBD2	few	TGCAGTGCTAGAGCCCCAGGGAGGGGTAGCGGCCAAGAGACCCAGTACTTC	CSARAPGRGSGQETQYF
17	TRBV27	TRBJ2-6	-	-	TGTGCCAGCGACCGTTCGTGGGTTCACTCTGGGGCCAACGTCCTGACTTTC	CASDRSWVHSGANVLTF
13	TRBV7-9	TRBJ1-1	-	-	TGTGCCATCAGCTTAAGTTCTCAGCATGAAGCTTTCTTT	CAISLSSQHEAFF
15	TRBV7-3	TRBJ2-5	TRBD1	-	TGTGCCAGCAGCCATAGACAGGGGGCGAAAGAGACCCAGTACTTC	CASSHRQGAKETQYF
15	TRBV6-5	TRBJ1-1	-	few	TGTGCCAGCAGTACTATCAAGGGGGGGGGCACTGAAGCTTTCTTT	CASSTIKGGGTEAFF
15	TRBV20-1	TRBJ2-1	TRBD2	few	TGCAGTGCTAGCAGGACTAGTAGCTCCTACAATGAGCAGTTCTTC	CSASRTSSSYNEQFF
16	TRBV15	TRBJ2-3	-	few	TGTGCCACCAGCAGGGCAGTAGTAGGACTCACAGATACGCAGTATTTT	CATSRAVVGLTDTQYF
16	TRBV3-1	TRBJ2-5	-	-	TGTGCCAGCAGCCAAGGGGACTTGGTAGCCGGGGAGACCCAGTACTTC	CASSQGDLVAGETQYF
13	TRBV6-1	TRBJ2-5	-	few	TGTGCCAGCAGACTGGGAGCGGAAGAGACCCAGTACTTC	CASRLGAEETQYF
15	TRBV6-1	TRBJ1-2	-	few	TGTGCCAGCAGTGCGTCCGTTCTCCCGTTAGGCGGCTACACCTTC	CASSASVLPLGGYTF
14	TRBV12-3/TRBV12-4	TRBJ1-4	TRBD1	-	TGTGCCAGCAGCCGGACAGGTCGAGGGGAAAAACTGTTTTTT	CASSRTGRGEKLFF
14	TRBV20-1	TRBJ2-5	-	once	TGCAGTGCTTGGGACACCGCGTACCAAGAGACCCAGTACTTC	CSAWDTAYQETQYF
18	TRBV12-3/TRBV12-4	TRBJ2-3	-	few	TGTGCCAGCAGTTCCACATTGGGACCTTATCGACACACAGATACGCAGTATTTT	CASSSTLGPYRHTDTQYF
12	TRBV3-1	TRBJ2-2	-	many	TGTGCCAGCAGCCAGGTGACCGGGGAGCTGTTTTTT	CASSQVTGELFF
15	TRBV5-1	TRBJ2-5	TRBD2	few	TGCGCCAGCAGCGTTCTAGCGGGGGCTCAGGAGACCCAGTACTTC	CASSVLAGAQETQYF
10	TRBV20-1	TRBJ2-3	-	-	TGCAGTGCTGACACAGATACGCAGTATTTT	CSADTDTQYF
16	TRBV7-9	TRBJ2-1	-	-	TGTGCCAGCAGCTTAGATCGCGGCGGGGTCGGGGATGAGCAGTTCTTC	CASSLDRGGVGDEQFF
16	TRBV5-1	TRBJ2-1	TRBD2	-	TGCGCCAGCAGCTTGTCCAGCGGGAGACCCTACAATGAGCAGTTCTTC	CASSLSSGRPYNEQFF
17	TRBV5-1	TRBJ2-5	TRBD2	-	TGCGCCAGCAGCTTTGACACTAGCGGGGGGGCCTCAGAGACCCAGTACTTC	CASSFDTSGGASETQYF
17	TRBV12-3/TRBV12-4	TRBJ2-2	TRBD2	-	TGTGCCAGCAGTTTTAGGTGGCGGGGGGGCGGCACCGGGGAGCTGTTTTTT	CASSFRWRGGGTGELFF
14	TRBV9	TRBJ2-5	-	few	TGTGCCAGCAGCGTTTCCGGGACTCGTGAGACCCAGTACTTC	CASSVSGTRETQYF
17	TRBV11-2	TRBJ2-1	-	-	TGTGCCAGCAGCTTAGTCCCGACACTTTCACTTTACAATGAGCAGTTCTTC	CASSLVPTLSLYNEQFF
16	TRBV2	TRBJ2-1	TRBD1	-	TGTGCCAGCAGTGAACGTAGACAGGGATACTACAATGAGCAGTTCTTC	CASSERRQGYYNEQFF
12	TRBV29-1	TRBJ1-1	-	-	TGCAGCGTTGAAGATCTTTGGGGGACGGTTTTCTTT	CSVEDLWGTVFF
13	TRBV5-1	TRBJ1-1	-	many	TGCGCCAGCAAAGGCCCCGAGGGCACTGAAGCTTTCTTT	CASKGPEGTEAFF
15	TRBV4-1	TRBJ2-7	TRBD1	-	TGCGCCAGCAGCCACGGGACAGGGCCCCCCTACGAGCAGTACTTC	CASSHGTGPPYEQYF
14	TRBV7-2	TRBJ2-1	-	-	TGTGCCAGCAGCCTGGGCCCAACGGGGAATGAGCAGTTCTTC	CASSLGPTGNEQFF
14	TRBV20-1	TRBJ2-1	TRBD2	-	TGCAGTGCTGGACCGGGACTAGCGGGCAATGAGCAGTTCTTC	CSAGPGLAGNEQFF
14	TRBV27	TRBJ2-7	TRBD1	-	TGTGCCAGCCGACCGGACAGGGCGTTGGGCGAGCAGTACTTC	CASRPDRALGEQYF
14	TRBV6-5	TRBJ1-5	-	-	TGTGCCAGCAGTTACTCTCCCGGATCTCAGCCCCAGCATTTT	CASSYSPGSQPQHF
14	TRBV5-1	TRBJ1-2	TRBD1	-	TGCGCCAGCAGCGCGACAGGGATTGACCGTGGCTACACCTTC	CASSATGIDRGYTF
11	TRBV25-1	TRBJ2-5	-	-	TGTGCCAGCAGTGAAGCGGAGACCCAGTACTTC	CASSEAETQYF
16	TRBV18	TRBJ2-5	-	-	TGTGCCAGCTCACCACCGTCAGGGGCCGGCGAAGAGACCCAGTACTTC	CASSPPSGAGEETQYF
14	TRBV12-3/TRBV12-4	TRBJ1-1	-	few	TGTGCCAGCAGTTTGTCGACAGTAAACACTGAAGCTTTCTTT	CASSLSTVNTEAFF
15	TRBV2	TRBJ2-7	-	few	TGTGCCAGCAGTACTCGACGGACCAGCTCCTACGAGCAGTACTTC	CASSTRRTSSYEQYF
14	TRBV7-6	TRBJ2-7	-	-	TGTGCCAGCAGCGATCCAAGGAGGGGTTACGAGCAGTACTTC	CASSDPRRGYEQYF
15	TRBV12-3/TRBV12-4	TRBJ2-3	-	-	TGTGCCAGCATCCCCGAGCGACAGAGCACAGATACGCAGTATTTT	CASIPERQSTDTQYF
14	TRBV20-1	TRBJ2-3	TRBD2	-	TGCAGTGCTACCCGGGGGGGAAGCACAGATACGCAGTATTTT	CSATRGGSTDTQYF
14	TRBV20-1	TRBJ2-1	-	-	TGCAGTGCTAGAGATGTGCTACTGGGTAATGAGCAGTTCTTC	CSARDVLLGNEQFF
16	TRBV12-3/TRBV12-4	TRBJ2-7	TRBD1	few	TGTGCCAGCAGTTACCCCAGCCGGACAGGTACCTACGAGCGGTACTTC	CASSYPSRTGTYERYF
19	TRBV7-6	TRBJ1-3	-	few	TGTGCCAGCAGCTTATGGGGGTTGGGCAGAAGAAGCTCTGGAAACACCATATATTTT	CASSLWGLGRRSSGNTIYF
20	TRBV4-1	TRBJ2-3	TRBD2	few	TGCGCCAGCAGCCAATACCCGGGGACTAGCGGGGGCCTGAGGACAGATACGCAGTATTTT	CASSQYPGTSGGLRTDTQYF